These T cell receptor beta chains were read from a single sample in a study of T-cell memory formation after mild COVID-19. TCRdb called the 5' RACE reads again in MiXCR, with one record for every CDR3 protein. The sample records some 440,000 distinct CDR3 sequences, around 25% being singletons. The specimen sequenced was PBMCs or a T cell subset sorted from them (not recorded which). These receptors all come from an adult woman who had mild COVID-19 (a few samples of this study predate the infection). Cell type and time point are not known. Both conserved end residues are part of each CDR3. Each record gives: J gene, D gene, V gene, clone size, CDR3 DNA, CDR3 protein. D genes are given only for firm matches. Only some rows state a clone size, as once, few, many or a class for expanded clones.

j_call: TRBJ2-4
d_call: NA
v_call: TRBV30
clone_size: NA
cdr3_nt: TGTGCCTGGAGTGCGAGGAACATTCAGTACTTC
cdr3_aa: CAWSARNIQYF

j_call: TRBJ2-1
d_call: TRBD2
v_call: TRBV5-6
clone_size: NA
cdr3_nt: TGTGCCAGCAGCTTCGCGGTAGCGGGAGGTACGCGCCCGAATGAGCAGTTCTTC
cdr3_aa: CASSFAVAGGTRPNEQFF

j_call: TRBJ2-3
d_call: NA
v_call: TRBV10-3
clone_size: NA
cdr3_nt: TGTGCCATCAGTGACAGGGAGGCAGATACGCAGTATTTT
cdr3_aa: CAISDREADTQYF

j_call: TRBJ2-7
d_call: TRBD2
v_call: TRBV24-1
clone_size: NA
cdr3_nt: TGTGCCACCAGTGATTCGCGTAGCGGGGACTCCTACGAGCAGTACTTC
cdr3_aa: CATSDSRSGDSYEQYF

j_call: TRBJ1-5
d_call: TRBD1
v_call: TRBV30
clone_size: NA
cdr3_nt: TGTGCCTGGAGGGCCGTTCCCCGGGACAGGGGGGGAGATTGCCGATTTGATAGCAATCAGCCCCAGCATTTT
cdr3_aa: CAWRAVPRDRGGDCRFDSNQPQHF

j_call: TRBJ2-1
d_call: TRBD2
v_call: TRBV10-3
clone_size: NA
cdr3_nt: TGTGCCATCAGCGAGACTAGCGGGATGGGCAATGAGCAGTTCTTC
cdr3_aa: CAISETSGMGNEQFF

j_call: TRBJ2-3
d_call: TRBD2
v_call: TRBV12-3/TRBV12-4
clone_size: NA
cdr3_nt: TGTGCCAGCAGTCCAACCGGGACTAGAGCGTCAGATACGCAGTATTTT
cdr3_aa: CASSPTGTRASDTQYF

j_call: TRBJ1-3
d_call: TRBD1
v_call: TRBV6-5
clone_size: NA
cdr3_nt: TGTGCCAGCAGGTCCGGGACAGGGGCTGGAAACACCATATATTTT
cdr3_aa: CASRSGTGAGNTIYF

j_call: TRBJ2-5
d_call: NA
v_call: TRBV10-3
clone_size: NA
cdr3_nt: TGTGCCATCAGTCGGGGGGCGGAAGAGACCCAGTACTTC
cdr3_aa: CAISRGAEETQYF

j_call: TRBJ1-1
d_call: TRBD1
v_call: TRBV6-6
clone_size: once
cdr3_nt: TGTGCCAGCAGACGGCAGGGGGCGGACACTGAAGCTTTCTTT
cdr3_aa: CASRRQGADTEAFF